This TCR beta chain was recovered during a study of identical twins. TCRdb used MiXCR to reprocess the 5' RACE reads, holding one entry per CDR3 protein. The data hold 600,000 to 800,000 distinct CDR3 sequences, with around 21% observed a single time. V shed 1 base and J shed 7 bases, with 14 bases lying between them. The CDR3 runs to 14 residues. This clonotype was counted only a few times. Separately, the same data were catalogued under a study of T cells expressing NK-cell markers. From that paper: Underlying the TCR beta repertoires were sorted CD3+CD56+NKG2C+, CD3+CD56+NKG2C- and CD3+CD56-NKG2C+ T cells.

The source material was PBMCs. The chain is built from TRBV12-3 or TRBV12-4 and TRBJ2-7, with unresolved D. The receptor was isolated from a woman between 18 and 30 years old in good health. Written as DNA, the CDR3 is TGTGCCAGCAGTTTAGGGGCAATGACTGGTGAGCAGTACTTC. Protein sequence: CASSLGAMTGEQYF.